The 25 T cell receptor beta chains given below trace back to one sample, sequenced in a study of blood T cell repertoires in COVID-19. TCRdb keeps only in-frame clones here, not all; method: immunoSEQ multiplex PCR. The sample has fewer than 65,000 clones; 89% are singletons. Sequenced sample: peripheral blood. The receptors derive from a man aged 55 to 70 with acute or convalescent COVID-19.

The gene calls are TRBV13 and TRBJ1-2, with D perhaps TRBD1 (6 bases). The CDR3 has 15 amino acids. Germline loops: CDR1 PRHDT, CDR2 FYEKMQ (reference sequence). V lost 4 bases and J 4 bases, leaving 16 bases between the germline ends. CDR3 residues: CASSSSRTESYGYTF. The CDR3 bases are TGTGCCAGCAGCTCTTCTAGGACAGAAAGCTATGGCTACACCTTC.

This chain links TRBV10-3 with TRBJ1-2; tentatively, D is TRBD1 (5 bases). Germline CDR1 is ENHRY and CDR2 is SYGVKD. This CDR3 has 12 residues. Trimming left V 0 bases short and J 8 bases short, with 7 bases between. The CDR3 sequence: CAISESTAGYTF. DNA of the CDR3: TGTGCCATCAGTGAGTCGACAGCGGGCTACACCTTC.

V gene TRBV6-2 or TRBV6-3 combines with J gene TRBJ2-3; D is perhaps TRBD2 (5 bases). Deletions cut 6 bases from V and 6 bases from J, with 13 bases between. The length of the CDR3 is 13 residues. Germline CDR1 and CDR2: MNHEY and SVGEGT. For the CDR3, the DNA is TGTGCCAGCAGCCAAGGGAGTTGGGATACGCAGTATTTT. This translates into CASSQGSWDTQYF.

V is TRBV10-2 and J is TRBJ2-3; TRBD2 matches at 11 bases. V shed 0 bases and J 3 bases; nucleotides not matched to a gene: 5. This CDR3 has 17 residues. Germline loops: CDR1 WSHSY, CDR2 SAAADI. The CDR3, as DNA: TGCGCCAGCAGTGAGTCTAAACTAGCGGGGGAGACAGATACGCAGTATTTT. It translates to CASSESKLAGETDTQYF.

CDR3 amino acids: CATSALGEGTTYEQYF. The CDR3 region has the DNA TGTGCCACCAGTGCTTTAGGGGAAGGGACTACCTACGAGCAGTACTTC. V and J are TRBV24-1 and TRBJ2-7; 7 positions agree with TRBD2. Per germline, CDR1 KGHDR and CDR2 SFDVKD. V trimming: 5 bases; J trimming: 2 bases; junction bases outside the gene matches: 11. The CDR3 is made up of 16 amino acids.

The sample holds one count of this clone. The same CDR3 arises from other DNA sequences in this sample as well. The chain combines TRBV20-1 with TRBJ2-7, with D possibly TRBD1 on 5 matching bases. Germline V lookup: CDR1 DFQATT, CDR2 SNEGSKA (reference sequence). This CDR3 is 11 amino acids long. Deletions cut 6 bases from V and 3 bases from J, with 9 bases between. This CDR3 is CSAQTDYEQYF. DNA for the CDR3: TGCAGTGCCCAGACAGACTACGAGCAGTACTTC.

V is TRBV19 and J is TRBJ1-6, with no clear D. From germline, CDR1 is LNHDA and CDR2 SQIVND (reference sequence). V lost 6 bases and J 0 bases, leaving 18 bases between the germline ends. CDR3 size: 18 residues. The CDR3 nucleotides read TGTGCCAGTAGGCGCGGCAGCCAAACTAGCTCCTATAATTCACCCCTCCACTTT. Its protein product is CASRRGSQTSSYNSPLHF.

The V gene is TRBV11-2, the J gene TRBJ2-7, with 10 bases identical to TRBD1. Trimming at V came to 6 bases and at J to 3 bases, leaving 5 bases not matched to a gene. The germline V gene has CDR1 SGHAT and CDR2 FQNNGV. This CDR3 region has 14 residues. The CDR3 DNA is TGTGCCAGCAGGCCGGGGGACAGGGGCTACGAGCAGTACTTC. It encodes CASRPGDRGYEQYF.

The CDR3 DNA sequence: TGTGCCAGCAGGGCCAGGGGGAGTTACACTGAAGCTTTCTTT. Translating gives CASRARGSYTEAFF. The V and J genes are TRBV25-1 and TRBJ1-1; 7 nucleotides line up with TRBD1. CDR1 and CDR2 (germline): MGHDK, SYGVNS. The CDR3 length is 14 residues. The V and J ends lost 6 bases and 3 bases, in that order; junction bases with no gene match: 7.

This clone was detected once. The chain carries TRBV18 and TRBJ2-3; D might be TRBD1 (6 bases). This CDR3 is built from 13 residues. Germline V gene lookup returns CDR1 KGHSH and CDR2 LQKENI. V gave up 1 base and J gave up 4 bases, with 6 bases separating them. The DNA of the CDR3 is TGTGCCAGCTCACCACGGACAGCAGATACGCAGTATTTT. As protein: CASSPRTADTQYF. Looking up the rest from reference TRBV18 and TRBJ2-3 gives the full variable domain: NAGVMQNPRHLVRRRGQEARLRCSPMKGHSHVYWYRQLPEEGLKFMVYLQKENIIDESGMPKERFSAEFPKEGPSILRIQQVVRGDSAAYFCASSPRTADTQYFGPGTRLTVL.

The rearrangement uses TRBV18 and TRBJ1-1; D unresolved. Germline values: CDR1 KGHSH, CDR2 LQKENI. The CDR3 is made up of 14 amino acids. Trimming took 0 bases from V and 7 from J, leaving 12 bases between them. The CDR3 DNA reads as TGTGCCAGCTCACCACCGAGGTCAAGGATTGAAGCTTTCTTT. This sequence encodes CASSPPRSRIEAFF.

The chain uses TRBV6-5 and TRBJ2-3, with D tentatively TRBD2 (6 bases). Germline values: CDR1 MNHEY, CDR2 SVGAGI. The ends were cut back, 6 bases at V and 10 bases at J, with 14 bases in the middle. This CDR3 region has 12 residues. The CDR3 nucleotides read TGTGCCAGCAGCTACCGGGACTCCTCGCAGTATTTT. This gives the protein CASSYRDSSQYF.

The chain recombines TRBV11-2 with TRBJ2-7, with 7 bases matching TRBD1. The CDR3 runs to 15 residues. V lost 5 bases to trimming and J lost 4 bases; unmatched junction nucleotides: 11. Germline-derived CDR1 and CDR2 are SGHAT and FQNNGV. The CDR3 DNA sequence: TGTGCCAGCAGCATCAACAGGGGACGGAGGTACGAGCAGTACTTC. It encodes CASSINRGRRYEQYF.

V gene TRBV7-8 combines with J gene TRBJ2-7; D is perhaps TRBD1 (5 bases). The germline V and J ends were trimmed by 1 base and 0 bases, with 10 bases remaining between them. CDR3 size: 15 residues. Looked up from germline, CDR1 is SGHVS and CDR2 is FQNEAQ. In DNA form, the CDR3 reads TGTGCCAGCAGCTTAGTGCCGACAGTCTCCTACGAGCAGTACTTC. Amino acid sequence: CASSLVPTVSYEQYF.

This chain links TRBV29-1 with TRBJ1-2; a weak D match, TRBD1 (6 bases). Trimming took off 6 bases at V and 1 base at J, with 12 bases between the two ends. The CDR3 sequence is 13 residues long. Per the germline V gene, CDR1 is SQVTM and CDR2 is ANQGSEA. CDR3 DNA: TGCAGCGTAACGAACAGGGATAACTATGGCTACACCTTC. It codes for CSVTNRDNYGYTF.

The J gene is TRBJ2-1, the V gene TRBV29-1, with D possibly matching TRBD1 (6 bases). CDR3 length: 11 residues. Germline V lookup: CDR1 SQVTM, CDR2 ANQGSEA. The germline V and J ends were trimmed by 7 bases and 7 bases, with 11 bases remaining between them. The CDR3 DNA follows: TGCAGCGGGAAACAGGGAAATGAGCAGTTCTTC. Amino acids: CSGKQGNEQFF.

CDR3 region: CASSPRETQYF. The CDR3 DNA follows: TGTGCCAGCAGCCCGAGGGAGACCCAGTACTTC. This rearrangement joins TRBV6-6 to TRBJ2-5; D not certain. The V end lost 6 bases, the J end lost 5 bases, and 7 bases lay between the germline ends. From germline, CDR1 is MNHNY and CDR2 SVGAGI (reference sequence). The CDR3 runs to 11 residues.

V and J are TRBV4-1 and TRBJ2-3; TRBD1 matches 10 bases. The CDR3 consists of 15 residues. CDR1 is MGHRA and CDR2 is YSYEKL in the germline V gene. Trimming removed 2 bases from V and 6 bases from J; junction bases left unmatched: 5. The CDR3 here is CASSQLGDRGDTQYF. As DNA, the CDR3 is TGCGCCAGCAGCCAATTGGGGGACAGGGGTGATACGCAGTATTTT.

Written as DNA, the CDR3 is TGTGCCACCAGCAGAGATCGAGGCTTTCCAGCTTTCTTT. Translating it yields CATSRDRGFPAFF. The V and J genes are TRBV15 and TRBJ1-1; D is ambiguous. Trimming shortened V by 0 bases and J by 10 bases, and 12 bases separated the two germline ends. This CDR3 is built from 13 residues. CDR1 is LNHNV, CDR2 YYDKDF, per germline (reference sequence).

The chain links TRBV5-4 to TRBJ2-3; maybe TRBD2 (7 bases). Deletions cut 6 bases from V and 4 bases from J, with 12 bases between. Germline values: CDR1 SGHNT, CDR2 YYREEE (reference sequence). This CDR3 spans 13 amino acids. CDR3 bases: TGTGCCAGCAAAGGGGGGGAGGCAGATACGCAGTATTTT. Amino acids: CASKGGEADTQYF.

The genes are TRBV13 and TRBJ2-1; the D gene is possibly TRBD2 (5 bases). This CDR3 is built from 14 residues. The V and J ends lost 3 bases and 0 bases respectively, with 6 bases between them. Germline V lookup: CDR1 PRHDT, CDR2 FYEKMQ (reference sequence). The CDR3 DNA follows: TGTGCCAGCAGCTTGGGGAGCTCCTACAATGAGCAGTTCTTC. Translation: CASSLGSSYNEQFF.

The chain uses TRBV20-1 and TRBJ2-1, with 10 bases matching TRBD1. Germline V gene data show CDR1 as DFQATT and CDR2 as SNEGSKA (reference sequence). V dropped 3 bases and J dropped 8; count of bases not matched to a gene: 7. The CDR3 sequence is 14 residues long. CDR3 residues: CSASSWTGGYEQFF. For the CDR3, the DNA is TGCAGTGCTAGTTCTTGGACAGGGGGTTATGAGCAGTTCTTC.

V and J are TRBV5-8 and TRBJ1-1; no reliable D call. CDR1 SGHTS and CDR2 YDEGEE come from the germline V gene. V was clipped by 0 bases and J by 1 base, with 7 bases between them. The CDR3 spans 14 residues. The CDR3 bases are TGTGCCAGCAGCTTGGACAGAAGGAACACTGAAGCTTTCTTT. Residues: CASSLDRRNTEAFF.

The chain has TRBV12-3 or TRBV12-4 and TRBJ1-5; weak D call: TRBD1 (5 bases). V shed 6 bases and J shed 7 bases, with 13 bases lying between them. The CDR3 contains 13 residues. The CDR3 nucleotides are TGTGCCAGCAGGGGTTCAGGGCTGCAGCCCCAGCATTTT. Its translation: CASRGSGLQPQHF.

The chain has TRBV5-4 and TRBJ2-7; 7 bases align to TRBD1. This CDR3 is built from 15 residues. CDR1 and CDR2 (germline): SGHNT, YYREEE (reference sequence). The V segment lost 2 bases and the J segment 0 bases; nucleotides outside the gene matches: 5. The CDR3 DNA is TGTGCCAGCAGCTTTGGTAGGGGGCCCTCCTACGAGCAGTACTTC. This gives the protein CASSFGRGPSYEQYF.